The clone carrying this T cell receptor beta chain has just one count. Its cognate antigen is unknown. The data originate from a study of a mutant IDH1 vaccine in newly diagnosed glioma. Time point here: week 23, last vaccination. A single vaccine dose contained 300 ug of mutant IDH1 20-mer peptide, and topical imiquimod was used with it. Trimming cost V 1 base and J 8 bases, with 23 bases left between them. The CDR3 is made up of 18 amino acids. The germline V gene encodes CDR1 LGHNA and CDR2 YNFKEQ. General study results and limits: Shifts in the top peripheral T cell clonotypes seemed unrelated to pseudoprogression.

Profiled with immunoSEQ multiplex PCR; TCRdb holds only in-frame clones, not every one. The profile covers about 81,000 clones, with almost 85% appearing a single time and under 2.5% taken by the ten largest. This specimen was PBMCs, taken from a glioma patient whose treatment included an IDH1 peptide vaccine. The V and J genes are TRBV4-2 and TRBJ1-4; TRBD1 is a possible D gene (5 bases). This TCR was sampled from a man aged 25-40 years with glioma. Some clones in this sample may be carry-over from other donors' samples. CDR3 loop: CASSQGEIFGSGKEKLFF. CDR3 in DNA: TGTGCCAGCAGCCAAGGCGAGATTTTCGGGTCAGGGAAAGAAAAACTGTTTTTT.